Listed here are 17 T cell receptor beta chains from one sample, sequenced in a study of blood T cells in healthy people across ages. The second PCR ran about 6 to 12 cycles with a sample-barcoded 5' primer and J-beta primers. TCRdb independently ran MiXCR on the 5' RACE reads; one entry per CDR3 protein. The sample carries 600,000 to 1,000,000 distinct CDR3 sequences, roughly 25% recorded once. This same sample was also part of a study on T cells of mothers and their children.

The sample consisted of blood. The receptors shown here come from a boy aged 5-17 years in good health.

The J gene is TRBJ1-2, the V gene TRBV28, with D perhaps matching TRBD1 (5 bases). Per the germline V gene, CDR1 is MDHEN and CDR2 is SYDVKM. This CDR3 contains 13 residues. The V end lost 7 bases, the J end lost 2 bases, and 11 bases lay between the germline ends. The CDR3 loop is CASMRQGNYGYTF. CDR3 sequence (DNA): TGTGCCAGCATGAGGCAGGGAAACTATGGCTACACCTTC.

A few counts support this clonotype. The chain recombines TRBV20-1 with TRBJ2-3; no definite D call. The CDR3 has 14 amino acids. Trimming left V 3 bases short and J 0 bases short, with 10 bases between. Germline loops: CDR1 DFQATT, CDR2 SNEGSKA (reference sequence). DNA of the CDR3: TGCAGTGCTAGGGATTTTCGGAGCACAGATACGCAGTATTTT. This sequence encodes CSARDFRSTDTQYF.

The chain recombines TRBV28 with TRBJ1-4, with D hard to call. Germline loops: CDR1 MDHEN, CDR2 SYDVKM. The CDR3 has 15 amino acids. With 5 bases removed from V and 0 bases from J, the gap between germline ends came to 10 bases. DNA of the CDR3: TGTGCCAGCAGTGAAGAGAATTCAACTAATGAAAAACTGTTTTTT. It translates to CASSEENSTNEKLFF.

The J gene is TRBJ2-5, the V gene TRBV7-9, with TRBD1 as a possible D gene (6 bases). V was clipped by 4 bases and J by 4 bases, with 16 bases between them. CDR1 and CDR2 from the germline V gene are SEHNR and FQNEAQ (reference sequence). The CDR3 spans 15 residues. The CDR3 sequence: CASSSWDTAGETQYF. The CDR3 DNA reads TGTGCCAGCAGCTCATGGGACACCGCCGGAGAGACCCAGTACTTC.

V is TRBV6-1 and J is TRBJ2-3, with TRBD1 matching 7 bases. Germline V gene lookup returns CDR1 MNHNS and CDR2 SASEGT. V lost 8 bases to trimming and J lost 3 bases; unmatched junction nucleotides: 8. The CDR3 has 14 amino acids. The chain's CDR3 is CASRRDRRTDTQYF. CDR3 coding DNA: TGTGCCAGCCGAAGGGACAGACGGACAGATACGCAGTATTTT.

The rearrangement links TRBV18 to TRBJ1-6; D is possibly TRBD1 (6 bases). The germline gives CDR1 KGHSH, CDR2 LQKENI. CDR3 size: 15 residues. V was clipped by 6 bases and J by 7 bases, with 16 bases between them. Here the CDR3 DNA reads TGTGCCAGCTCCGACCGGGGGGCAGGAAATTCACCCCTCCACTTT. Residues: CASSDRGAGNSPLHF. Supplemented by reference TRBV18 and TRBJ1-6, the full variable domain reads NAGVMQNPRHLVRRRGQEARLRCSPMKGHSHVYWYRQLPEEGLKFMVYLQKENIIDESGMPKERFSAEFPKEGPSILRIQQVVRGDSAAYFCASSDRGAGNSPLHFGNGTRLTVT.

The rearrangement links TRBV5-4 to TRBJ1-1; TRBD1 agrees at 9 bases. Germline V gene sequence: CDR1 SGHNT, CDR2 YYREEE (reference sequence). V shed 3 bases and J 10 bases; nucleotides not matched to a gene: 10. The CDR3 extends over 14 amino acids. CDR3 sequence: CASSWGTGSGLAFF. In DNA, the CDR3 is TGTGCCAGCAGCTGGGGGACAGGGAGTGGACTAGCTTTCTTT.

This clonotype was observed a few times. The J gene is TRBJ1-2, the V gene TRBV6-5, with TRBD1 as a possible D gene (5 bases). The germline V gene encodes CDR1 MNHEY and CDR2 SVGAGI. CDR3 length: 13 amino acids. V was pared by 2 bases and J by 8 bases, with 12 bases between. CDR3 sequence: CASSYKGLGGYTF. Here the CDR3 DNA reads TGTGCCAGCAGTTACAAGGGACTGGGGGGCTACACCTTC.

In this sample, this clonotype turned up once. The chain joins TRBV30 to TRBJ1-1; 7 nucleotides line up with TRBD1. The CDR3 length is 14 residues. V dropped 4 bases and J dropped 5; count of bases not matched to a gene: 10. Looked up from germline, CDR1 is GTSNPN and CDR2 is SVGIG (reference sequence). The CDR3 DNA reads TGTGCCTGGATCAAGCCAGGGGGGTGGACTGAAGCTTTCTTT. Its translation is CAWIKPGGWTEAFF. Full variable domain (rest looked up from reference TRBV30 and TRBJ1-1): SQTIHQWPATLVQPVGSPLSLECTVEGTSNPNLYWYRQAAGRGLQLLFYSVGIGQISSEVPQNLSASRPQDRQFILSSKKLLLSDSGFYLCAWIKPGGWTEAFFGQGTRLTVV.

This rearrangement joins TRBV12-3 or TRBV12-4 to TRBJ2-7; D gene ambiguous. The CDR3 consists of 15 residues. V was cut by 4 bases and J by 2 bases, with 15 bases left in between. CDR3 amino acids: CASSSPTIGAYEQYF. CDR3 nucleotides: TGTGCCAGCAGTTCCCCTACAATTGGGGCCTACGAGCAGTACTTC.

The DNA of the CDR3 is TGTGCCAGCGGGACCCTCTGGGGCGAAGAGACCCAGTACTTC. Translation: CASGTLWGEETQYF. This chain uses TRBV7-9 with TRBJ2-5; D might be TRBD1 or TRBD2, each matching 5 bases. This CDR3 comprises 14 residues. Germline lookup yields CDR1 SEHNR and CDR2 FQNEAQ (reference sequence). Trimming cost V 8 bases and J 3 bases, with 16 bases left between them.

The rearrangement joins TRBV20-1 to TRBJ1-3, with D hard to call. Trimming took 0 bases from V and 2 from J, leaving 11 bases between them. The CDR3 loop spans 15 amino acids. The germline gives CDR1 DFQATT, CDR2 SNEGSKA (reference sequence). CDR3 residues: CSAREPGEPGNTIYF. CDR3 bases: TGCAGTGCTAGAGAACCCGGAGAGCCTGGAAACACCATATATTTT.

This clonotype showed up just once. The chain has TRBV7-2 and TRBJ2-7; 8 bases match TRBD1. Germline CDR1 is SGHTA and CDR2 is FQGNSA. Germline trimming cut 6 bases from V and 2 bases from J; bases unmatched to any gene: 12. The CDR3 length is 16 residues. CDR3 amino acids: CASRPGPLRGPYEQYF. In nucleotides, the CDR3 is TGTGCCAGCAGACCTGGGCCCCTCAGGGGGCCCTACGAGCAGTACTTC.

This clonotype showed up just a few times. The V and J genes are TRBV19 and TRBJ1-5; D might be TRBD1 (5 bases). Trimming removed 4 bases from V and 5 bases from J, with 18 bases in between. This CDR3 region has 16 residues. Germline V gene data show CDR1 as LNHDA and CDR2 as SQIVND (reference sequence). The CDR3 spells CASSNWDGVGDQPQHF. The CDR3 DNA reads TGTGCCAGTAGTAATTGGGACGGGGTGGGGGATCAGCCCCAGCATTTT.

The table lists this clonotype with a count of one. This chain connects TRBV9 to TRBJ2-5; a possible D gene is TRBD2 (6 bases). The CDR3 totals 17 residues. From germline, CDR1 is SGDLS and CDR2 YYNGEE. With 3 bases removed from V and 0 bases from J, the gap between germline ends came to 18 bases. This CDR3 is CASSGEVGRINQETQYF. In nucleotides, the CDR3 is TGTGCCAGCAGCGGGGAGGTCGGCAGGATAAACCAAGAGACCCAGTACTTC.

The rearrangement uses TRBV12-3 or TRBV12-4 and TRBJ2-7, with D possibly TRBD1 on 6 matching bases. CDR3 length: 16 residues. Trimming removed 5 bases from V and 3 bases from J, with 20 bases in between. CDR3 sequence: CASSTDTGRELYEQYF. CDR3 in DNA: TGTGCCAGCAGTACCGATACAGGGAGAGAACTCTACGAGCAGTACTTC.

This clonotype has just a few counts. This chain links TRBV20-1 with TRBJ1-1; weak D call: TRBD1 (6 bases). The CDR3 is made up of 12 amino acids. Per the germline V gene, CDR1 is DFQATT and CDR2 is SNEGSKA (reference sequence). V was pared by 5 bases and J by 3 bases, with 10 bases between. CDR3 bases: TGCAGTGCTCCACAGGGTGACACTGAAGCTTTCTTT. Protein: CSAPQGDTEAFF.